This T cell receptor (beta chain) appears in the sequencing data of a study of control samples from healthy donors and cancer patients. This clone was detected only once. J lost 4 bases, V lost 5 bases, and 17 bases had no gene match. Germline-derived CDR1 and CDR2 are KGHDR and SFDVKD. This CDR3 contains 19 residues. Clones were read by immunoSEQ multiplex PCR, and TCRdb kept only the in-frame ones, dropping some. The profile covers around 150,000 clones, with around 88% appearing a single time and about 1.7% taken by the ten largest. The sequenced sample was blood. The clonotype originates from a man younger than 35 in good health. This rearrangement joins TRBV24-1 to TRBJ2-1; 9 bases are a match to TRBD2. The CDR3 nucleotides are TGTGCCACCAGTGGGCCAGCGGGGGGACCCTCTGTTGGATACAATGAGCAGTTCTTC. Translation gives CATSGPAGGPSVGYNEQFF.